The 24 T cell receptor beta chains below come from one sample, sequenced in a study of breast tumors, draining lymph nodes, adjacent tissues. From the multiplex PCR reads, TCRdb called clonotypes with MiXCR, one entry per CDR3 protein. The top ten clones hold 1.3% to 1.5% of a sample with approximately 210,000 distinct CDR3 sequences, about a third of them seen once. Breast cancer patients provided tissue from their axillary draining lymph nodes. The sample consisted of axillary lymph node tissue. Receptors were obtained from a female donor with breast cancer. Some clones in this sample may be carry-over from other donors' samples.

This clonotype has at least ten counts. The chain joins TRBV7-8 to TRBJ2-3; TRBD2 is a possible D gene (6 bases). CDR3 length equals 14 residues. The V gene lost 9 bases and the J gene lost 4 bases, with 17 bases spanning the gap. Germline V CDR1 and CDR2: SGHVS, FQNEAQ. The CDR3 is CASTGLLLPDTQYF. The CDR3 DNA reads as TGTGCCAGTACGGGACTCCTCCTCCCAGATACGCAGTATTTT.

The J gene is TRBJ1-6, the V gene TRBV10-1; 9 bases line up with TRBD1. Germline CDR1 reads WNHNN; CDR2 reads SYGVQD (reference sequence). This CDR3 contains 14 residues. Germline trimming cut 8 bases from V and 8 bases from J; bases unmatched to any gene: 7. The CDR3 nucleotides are TGCGCCAGCTCCCCCGACAGGGGGGATTCACCCCTCCACTTT. This gives the protein CASSPDRGDSPLHF.

This clonotype occurred many times. The gene calls are TRBV7-8 and TRBJ1-3; 10 bases map to TRBD1. Trimming took 1 base from V and 16 from J; bases not matched to a gene: 4. This CDR3 has 12 amino acids. The germline V gene has CDR1 SGHVS and CDR2 FQNEAQ. Here the CDR3 reads CASSLGTGGFYF. CDR3 coding DNA: TGTGCCAGCAGCTTAGGGACAGGGGGATTCTATTTT.

Comments on this clonotype: This may be a read error: a much more frequent sequence differs by one nucleotide. The chain is built from TRBV4-3 and TRBJ2-3; the match to TRBD2 covers 11 bases. Germline assignment: CDR1 LGHNA and CDR2 YSLEER. This CDR3 contains 17 residues. V shed 5 bases, J shed 7 bases, and the junction held 14 bases outside the gene matches. The CDR3 sequence: CASSCESQLAGVYTQYF. The CDR3 region has the DNA TGCGCCAGCAGCTGCGAAAGCCAACTAGCGGGAGTATATACGCAGTATTTT.

This clonotype was picked up many times. The chain has TRBV28 and TRBJ1-2; possible D gene TRBD1, 5 bases. Trimming removed 7 bases at V and 7 bases at J, with 13 bases between. Germline CDR1 and CDR2: MDHEN and SYDVKM. This CDR3 is built from 12 residues. CDR3 coding DNA: TGTGCCAGCAATTCTCGGGGCTCTGGCTACACCTTC. Translating it yields CASNSRGSGYTF.

The V call is TRBV25-1, the J call TRBJ2-5; D perhaps matches TRBD2 (5 bases). Germline V gene lookup returns CDR1 MGHDK and CDR2 SYGVNS. This CDR3 comprises 13 residues. V lost 5 bases and J 2 bases, leaving 9 bases between the germline ends. The CDR3 region is CASSQTRQETQYF. CDR3 DNA: TGTGCCAGCAGTCAAACTAGGCAAGAGACCCAGTACTTC.

A single count supports this clonotype. This may arise from a read error, as a much more abundant clone is one base away. The rearrangement joins TRBV11-2 to TRBJ2-5, with 11 bases matching TRBD2. CDR1 and CDR2 from the germline V gene are SGHAT and FQNNGV. This CDR3 has 16 residues. CDR3 region: CASSSGLAAYQGTQYF. In DNA form, the CDR3 reads TGTGCCAGCAGCTCGGGACTAGCGGCGTACCAAGGGACCCAGTACTTC. The variable domain in full, with the rest retrieved from reference TRBV11-2 and TRBJ2-5, is EAGVAQSPRYKIIEKRQSVAFWCNPISGHATLYWYQQILGQGPKLLIQFQNNGVVDDSQLPKDRFSAERLKGVDSTLKIQPAKLEDSAVYLCASSSGLAAYQGTQYFGPGTRLLVL.

In this sample, this clonotype turned up many times. This sequence may be a read error, since a much larger clone differs from it by one base. The genes are TRBV9 and TRBJ2-7, with 7 bases fitting TRBD1. The CDR3 spans 14 residues. Germline V CDR1 and CDR2: SGDLS, YYNGEE. CDR3 nucleotides: TGTGCCAGCAGCGTTGGACAAACAGGGGCCGAGCAGTCCTTC. It specifies CASSVGQTGAEQSF.

This clonotype showed up just a few times. The J gene is TRBJ2-3, the V gene TRBV28; possible D gene TRBD2, 5 bases. Trimming stripped 7 bases from V and 8 bases from J, with 19 bases between. Germline V gene data show CDR1 as MDHEN and CDR2 as SYDVKM. This CDR3 contains 14 residues. CDR3 sequence (DNA): TGTGCCAGCACAGTATCTAAGAGGGCAAGTACGCAGTATTTT. Translation gives CASTVSKRASTQYF.

This clonotype appeared many times. CDR3 DNA: TGTGCCAGCAGTCACGTTGCGGGTGGGGGAAATTCACCCCTCCACTTT. It specifies CASSHVAGGGNSPLHF. The chain carries TRBV6-2 or TRBV6-3 and TRBJ1-6; TRBD1 might be the D (5 bases). Germline assignment: CDR1 MNHEY and CDR2 SVGEGT. Trimming pared 5 bases from V and 7 bases from J, leaving 18 bases between. This CDR3 has 16 amino acids.

To note about this clonotype: Given the absence of the conserved phenylalanine or tryptophan at the CDR3 end, a read error is likely. Because the CDR3's place on the DNA is in doubt, the DNA is left out and the CDR3 is given as listed by TCRdb. The chain recombines TRBV24-1 with TRBJ2-1; the DNA was not compared with TRBD1, the D call given in the table. The CDR3 spans 17 amino acids, including both terminal residues. From germline, CDR1 is KGHDR and CDR2 SFDVKD. CDR3: CATSGVSGAGGIMSSSL.

This chain uses TRBV20-1 with TRBJ1-1, with D tentatively TRBD1 (6 bases). CDR1 is DFQATT and CDR2 is SNEGSKA in the germline V gene (reference sequence). V was shortened by 5 bases and J by 2 bases, with 21 bases between the two germline ends. This CDR3 spans 16 amino acids. For the CDR3, the DNA is TGCAGTGCTTCCCGCAACCAGGGGCCTGGAAACACTGAAGCTTTCTTT. It yields the protein CSASRNQGPGNTEAFF.

This clonotype has ten or more counts. The V and J genes are TRBV3-1 and TRBJ1-2; no firm D call. CDR1 is LGHDT, CDR2 YNNKEL, per germline (reference sequence). The CDR3 consists of 14 residues. V lost 2 bases and J lost 2, with 9 bases in between. Written as DNA, the CDR3 is TGTGCCAGCAGCCAATTCCAGGAAAACTATGGCTACACCTTC. Translation: CASSQFQENYGYTF.

As concerns this clonotype: Just one base apart from a much larger clone, this may be a read error. J is TRBJ2-7 and V is TRBV12-3 or TRBV12-4; TRBD2 matches at 12 bases. The J segment lost 7 bases and the V segment lost 3 bases, leaving 7 bases of the junction unmatched. CDR3 length: 15 residues. The CDR3 spells CASSFLAGGVLEQYF. The CDR3 DNA reads as TGTGCCAGCAGTTTCCTAGCGGGAGGGGTCCTGGAGCAGTACTTC.

This clonotype has ten or more counts. The chain links TRBV7-2 to TRBJ2-7, with D unclear. Trimming shortened V by 3 bases and J by 5 bases, and 8 bases separated the two germline ends. Germline assignment: CDR1 SGHTA and CDR2 FQGNSA. This CDR3 is built from 12 residues. Here the CDR3 reads CASSFDVDEQYF. DNA for the CDR3: TGTGCCAGCAGCTTTGATGTCGACGAGCAGTACTTC.

This clonotype was seen at least ten times. The chain links TRBV20-1 to TRBJ1-5, with D tentatively TRBD1 (5 bases). The V end was cut by 0 bases, the J end by 5 bases, with 8 bases between. The CDR3 length is 13 residues. Germline V CDR1 and CDR2: DFQATT, SNEGSKA (reference sequence). The DNA of the CDR3 is TGCAGTGCTAGAGACAGGGTAGATCAGCCCCAGCATTTT. Translated: CSARDRVDQPQHF.

This clonotype was seen at least ten times. The chain has TRBV11-3 and TRBJ2-5, with 7 bases lining up with TRBD2. This CDR3 has 13 residues. Germline loops: CDR1 SGHNT, CDR2 YENEEA. Trimming took 3 bases from V and 4 from J; bases not matched to a gene: 2. CDR3 DNA sequence: TGTGCCAGCAGCTTCGGGGGGTCAGAGACCCAGTACTTC. This encodes CASSFGGSETQYF.

This clonotype was detected many times. The genes are TRBV3-1 and TRBJ2-2; unclear D gene. The CDR3 is 15 residues long. CDR1 is LGHDT, CDR2 YNNKEL, per germline (reference sequence). Trimming left V 4 bases short and J 6 bases short, with 15 bases between. The CDR3 spells CASSLRMGVSGELFF. CDR3 nucleotide sequence: TGTGCCAGCAGCCTTCGGATGGGTGTATCCGGGGAGCTGTTTTTT.

This clonotype appeared many times. CDR3 DNA: TGCGCCAGCAGGTCCGGGACTAGAACCTTTTACGAGCAGTACTTC. Protein product: CASRSGTRTFYEQYF. The chain recombines TRBV5-1 with TRBJ2-7, with 8 positions matching TRBD2. Germline-derived CDR1 and CDR2 are SGHRS and YFSETQ. The CDR3 is 15 amino acids. J was trimmed by 4 bases and V by 5 bases; bases with no gene match: 11. Looking up the rest from reference TRBV5-1 and TRBJ2-7 gives the full variable domain: KAGVTQTPRYLIKTRGQQVTLSCSPISGHRSVSWYQQTPGQGLQFLFEYFSETQRNKGNFPGRFSGRQFSNSRSEMNVSTLELGDSALYLCASRSGTRTFYEQYFGPGTRLTVT.

In its sample, this clonotype was seen many times. The rearrangement links TRBV5-5 to TRBJ1-2, with TRBD1 as a possible D gene (5 bases). CDR1 and CDR2 (germline): SGHKS, YYEKEE (reference sequence). Trimming removed 4 bases at V and 8 bases at J, with 18 bases between. This CDR3 contains 14 residues. In DNA, the CDR3 is TGTGCCAGCAGCCTATTTAATGGGGGGAGAGGCTACACCTTC. Its translation is CASSLFNGGRGYTF.

This clonotype was found many times. V usage is TRBV30 and J usage is TRBJ1-4, with 9 bases matching TRBD1. Losses at the gene ends were 2 bases for V and 5 bases for J; bases not matched to a gene: 3. Per germline, CDR1 GTSNPN and CDR2 SVGIG (reference sequence). The CDR3 extends over 14 amino acids. CDR3 nucleotides: TGTGCCTGGAGTTCCGGGACAGGGAATGAAAAACTGTTTTTT. It is translated as CAWSSGTGNEKLFF.

This clonotype was detected many times. The genes are TRBV2 and TRBJ2-1; D remains ambiguous. Trimming pared 6 bases from V and 4 bases from J, leaving 10 bases between. The CDR3 extends over 13 amino acids. Germline-derived CDR1 and CDR2 are SNHLY and FYNNEI. The CDR3 region has the DNA TGTGCCAGCAGGATTTACAGATACAATGAGCAGTTCTTC. Encoded protein: CASRIYRYNEQFF. The full variable domain, its missing parts supplied by reference TRBV2 and TRBJ2-1, is EPEVTQTPSHQVTQMGQEVILRCVPISNHLYFYWYRQILGQKVEFLVSFYNNEISEKSEIFDDQFSVERPDGSNFTLKIRSTKLEDSAMYFCASRIYRYNEQFFGPGTRLTVL.

The DNA for the CDR3 is TGTGCCAGCAGTCACGGTTTAATCGGGTATGGCTACACCTTC. Translating it yields CASSHGLIGYGYTF. The chain is built from TRBV6-1 and TRBJ1-2; D not resolved. With 5 bases removed from V and 5 bases from J, the gap between germline ends came to 15 bases. Germline V lookup: CDR1 MNHNS, CDR2 SASEGT. This CDR3 region has 14 residues.

This clonotype was observed at least ten times. The chain employs TRBV12-3 or TRBV12-4 and TRBJ1-6; a possible D gene is TRBD1 (5 bases). This CDR3 contains 16 residues. The V gene lost 2 bases and the J gene lost 8 bases, with 16 bases spanning the gap. The CDR3 nucleotides are TGTGCCAGCAGTTTAACCTCCGCTGGGGGTTATTCACCCCTCCACTTT. Protein: CASSLTSAGGYSPLHF.